A single T cell receptor (beta chain) is shown here with its context. Its antigen is as yet unknown. Only in-frame clones appear in the TCRdb table, and some are missing; sequencing was by immunoSEQ multiplex PCR. The top ten hold under 1% of the sample, which has approximately 72,000 clones, about 90% seen once. Per the germline V gene, CDR1 is SGDLS and CDR2 is YYNGEE. The CDR3 is 15 residues long. Deletions cut 2 bases from V and 1 base from J, with 11 bases between. This entry is derived from a study of OX40 agonist ivuxolimab in advanced cancers. Study overall: The study gave patients intravenous ivuxolimab at 0.01 to 10 mg/kg every 2 weeks. With a range of roughly 20 to 85, age averaged approximately 60 years, and about 82% were male. Whole-study findings and limits: Not determined was the antigen specificity of the expanded peripheral T cells. Individuals who were partial responders at 0.1-3.0 mg/kg had clonal expansion that ranked among the lowest.

The chain is built from TRBV9 and TRBJ2-3; D gene ambiguous. This TCR derives from an adult with an advanced solid tumor such as melanoma, head and neck, liver or kidney cancer. The sequencing here drew on CD4+ or CD8+ T cells sorted from blood, taken in a trial of the OX40 agonist ivuxolimab. The CDR3 nucleotides read TGTGCCAGCAGCGTCTCGAGGCTAGGCACAGATACGCAGTATTTT. This gives the protein CASSVSRLGTDTQYF.